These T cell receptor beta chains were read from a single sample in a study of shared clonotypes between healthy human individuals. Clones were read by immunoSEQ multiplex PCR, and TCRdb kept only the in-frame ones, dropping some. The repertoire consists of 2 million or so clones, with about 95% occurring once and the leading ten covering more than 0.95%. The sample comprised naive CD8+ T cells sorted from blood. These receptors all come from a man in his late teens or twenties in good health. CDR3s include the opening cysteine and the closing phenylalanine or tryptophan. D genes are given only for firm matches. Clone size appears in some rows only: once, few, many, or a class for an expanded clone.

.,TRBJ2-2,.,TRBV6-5,TGTGCCAGCAAAACAGGGTTCGAGGAGCTGTTTTTT,CASKTGFEELFF
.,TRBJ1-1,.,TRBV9,TGTGCCAGCAGCGCCCCAGTGGCGAACACTGAAGCTTTCTTT,CASSAPVANTEAFF
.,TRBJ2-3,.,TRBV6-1,TGTGCCAGCAGGGGAAATGCAGATACGCAGTATTTT,CASRGNADTQYF
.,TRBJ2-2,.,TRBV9,TGTGCCAGCGGGCCGTCGAACACCGGGGAGCTGTTTTTT,CASGPSNTGELFF
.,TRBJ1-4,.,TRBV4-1,TGCGCCAGCAGCCAAGGCCCGGCAGGGCCTAATGAAAAACTGTTTTTT,CASSQGPAGPNEKLFF
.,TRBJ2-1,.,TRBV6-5,TGTGCCAGCGGGAGTGACTACAATGAGCAGTTCTTC,CASGSDYNEQFF
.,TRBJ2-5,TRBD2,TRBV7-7,TGTGCTAGCAGCCCCCATATGGCGGGAGATCTTGCAGACCAAGAGACCCAGTACTTC,CASSPHMAGDLADQETQYF
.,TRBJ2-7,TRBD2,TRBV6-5,TGTGCCAGCAGCAACCCCGGACTAGCGACCTACGAGCAGTACTTC,CASSNPGLATYEQYF
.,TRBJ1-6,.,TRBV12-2,TGTGCAAGTCGCTTAGGAGGGGGAGGCAGTTCACCCCTCCACTTT,CASRLGGGGSSPLHF
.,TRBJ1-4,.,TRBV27,TGTGCCAGCAGTTTATTTGGGGGCGATGAAAAACTGTTTTTT,CASSLFGGDEKLFF
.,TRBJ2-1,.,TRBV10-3,TGTGCCATCAGGCCGGTGGGGGAAGGGTCCTACAATGAGCAGTTCTTC,CAIRPVGEGSYNEQFF
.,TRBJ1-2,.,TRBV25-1,TGTGCCAGCAGTGATAGGGCCGTTGGCTACACCTTC,CASSDRAVGYTF
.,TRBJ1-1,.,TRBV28,TGTGCCAGCAGAATCCTGACAGGTATGAACACTGAAGCTTTCTTT,CASRILTGMNTEAFF
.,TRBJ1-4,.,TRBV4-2,TGTGCCAGCAGCCAAACAGTTGGTGATGAAAAACTGTTTTTT,CASSQTVGDEKLFF
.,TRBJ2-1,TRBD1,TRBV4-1,TGCGCCAGCAGCCAAGGCTCGGGGGACAGGGTACGCGATGAGCAGTTCTTC,CASSQGSGDRVRDEQFF
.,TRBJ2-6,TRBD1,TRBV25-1,TGTGCCAGCAGTGAAGAGACAGGGGGTTTTGGGGCCAACGTCCTGACTTTC,CASSEETGGFGANVLTF
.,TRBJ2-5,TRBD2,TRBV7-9,TGTGCCAGCAGCTCTGGAGCGGGGGGGCGGGAGACCCAGTACTTC,CASSSGAGGRETQYF
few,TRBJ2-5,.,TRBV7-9,TGTGCCAGCAGCTTAAGGGGAACCCAAGAGACCCAGTACTTC,CASSLRGTQETQYF
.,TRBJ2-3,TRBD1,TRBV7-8,TGTGCCAGCAGCTCCGGGACAGGCTCAGATACGCAGTATTTT,CASSSGTGSDTQYF
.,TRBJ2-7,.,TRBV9,TGTGCCAGCAGCGACGGTTTCGAGGGCGTAAACGAGCAGTACTTC,CASSDGFEGVNEQYF
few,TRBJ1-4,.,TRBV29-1,TGCAGCGGACGGAGGGGGACTAATGAAAAACTGTTTTTT,CSGRRGTNEKLFF
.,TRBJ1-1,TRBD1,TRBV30,TGTGCCTGGACCGCCGGCGGGACAGCTGAAGCTTTCTTT,CAWTAGGTAEAFF
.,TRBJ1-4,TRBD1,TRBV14,TGTGCCAGCAGCCTAATGACAGGGAGCAATGAAAAACTGTTTTTT,CASSLMTGSNEKLFF
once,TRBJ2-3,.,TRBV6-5,TGTGCCAGCAGTTACGGCGGGGGCACAGATACGCAGTATTTT,CASSYGGGTDTQYF
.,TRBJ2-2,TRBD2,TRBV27,TGTGCCAGCAGTCTAGCGGCCCTGGGGACCGGGGAGCTGTTTTTT,CASSLAALGTGELFF
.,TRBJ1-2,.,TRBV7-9,TGTGCCAGCAGCCCCCCGGGGGCTGATGGCTACACCTTC,CASSPPGADGYTF
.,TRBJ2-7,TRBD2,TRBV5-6,TGTGCCAGCAGACGATGGACTAGCGGGAGTCTAGCGTACGAGCAGTACTTC,CASRRWTSGSLAYEQYF
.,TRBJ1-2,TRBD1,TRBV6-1,TGTGCCAGCAGGATTGGGACAGGCTCGGGCTATGGCTACACCTTC,CASRIGTGSGYGYTF
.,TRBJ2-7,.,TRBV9,TGTGCCAGCAGCGCCTTTTCTGGCGGGGTTCCCTACGAGCAGTACTTC,CASSAFSGGVPYEQYF
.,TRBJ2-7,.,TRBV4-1,TGCGCCAGCAGCCAAGGCGGGGGCGCATACGAGCAGTACTTC,CASSQGGGAYEQYF
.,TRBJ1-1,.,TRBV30,TGTGCCTGGAGTCCGGTTGGGACTGAAGCTTTCTTT,CAWSPVGTEAFF
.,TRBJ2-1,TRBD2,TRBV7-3,TGTGCCAGCAGCTTTAGCGGGAGCTCCTACAATGAGCAGTTCTTC,CASSFSGSSYNEQFF
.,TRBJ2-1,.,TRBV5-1,TGCGCCAGCAGTCTCGCTTATGAGCAGTTCTTC,CASSLAYEQFF
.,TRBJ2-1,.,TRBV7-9,TGTGCCAGCAGCTTAACGGGACCAAGACTAAGCAATGAGCAGTTCTTC,CASSLTGPRLSNEQFF
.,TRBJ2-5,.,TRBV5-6,TGTGCCAGCAGCTTGGCAGAGGCAGACATACTCGGAGAGACCCAGTACTTC,CASSLAEADILGETQYF
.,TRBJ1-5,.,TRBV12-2,TGTGCAAGTAGGACAGGGGAGGATCAGCCCCAGCATTTT,CASRTGEDQPQHF
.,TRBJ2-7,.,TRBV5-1,TGCGCCAGCAGCGCGACAGGATCCTACGAGCAGTACTTC,CASSATGSYEQYF
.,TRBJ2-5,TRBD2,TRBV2,TGTGCCACCCCTGGGGGGGGCCAAGAGACCCAGTACTTC,CATPGGGQETQYF
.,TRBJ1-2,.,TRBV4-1,TGCGCCAGCAGCCAAGTGGGGGGGCTGACGGGCTATGGCTACACCTTC,CASSQVGGLTGYGYTF
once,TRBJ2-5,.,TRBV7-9,TGTGCCAGCAGCCAGTCGGATGAGACCCAGTACTTC,CASSQSDETQYF